The 29 T cell receptor beta chains listed next were all sequenced from one sample in a study of spatial heterogeneity in lung cancer. Study-wide points: Counts of expanded intratumoral alpha and beta TCRs tracked tumor mutation counts.

One entry per CDR3 protein, called by TCRdb with MiXCR from the 5' RACE reads. The sample lists 8,000 to 9,500 distinct CDR3 sequences, around 7% occurring once. No cognate antigen is known for these TCRs. Time point specified: sample taken at primary tumor resection. The source material was lung tumor tissue, sampled at surgery. The source of these receptors is a male donor with early-stage non-small cell lung cancer.

This clonotype is deemed medium-sized. The chain joins TRBV4-3 to TRBJ2-5, with D possibly being TRBD1 (5 bases). CDR1 and CDR2 from the germline V gene are LGHNA and YSLEER. This CDR3 spans 16 amino acids. V was shortened by 0 bases and J by 5 bases, with 16 bases between the two germline ends. The CDR3 DNA reads TGCGCCAGCAGCCAAGATTTTTATCAGGGCCGCGAGACCCAGTACTTC. Translating it yields CASSQDFYQGRETQYF.

Regarding this clonotype: A read error is possible here, since a much larger clone lies one base away. This sequence joins TRBV20-1 and TRBJ1-4; maybe TRBD1 (5 bases). The CDR3 length is 12 residues. Per germline, CDR1 DFQATT and CDR2 SNEGSKA (reference sequence). This CDR3 is CSGHRSGEKLFF. Written as DNA, the CDR3 is TGCAGCGGACATAGGTCCGGTGAAAAACTGTTTTTT.

This clonotype is medium-sized. The V gene is TRBV18, the J gene TRBJ2-5; D perhaps matches TRBD1 (5 bases). V was shortened by 1 base and J by 5 bases, with 11 bases between the two germline ends. This CDR3 comprises 14 residues. CDR1 is KGHSH, CDR2 LQKENI, per germline. CDR3: CASSPRQTLETQYF. For the CDR3, the DNA is TGTGCCAGCTCACCACGACAGACCTTGGAGACCCAGTACTTC.

By share, this clonotype counts as medium-sized. The rearrangement uses TRBV6-5 and TRBJ2-7; TRBD1 aligns across 10 bases. The CDR3 runs 15 residues. The V gene's germline CDR1 is MNHEY and CDR2 SVGAGI. V lost 5 bases and J lost 2; bases outside the gene matches: 6. CDR3 bases: TGTGCCAGCAGTCTTCCGGGACAGGGGACCTACGAGCAGTACTTC. It codes for CASSLPGQGTYEQYF.

This clonotype came up many times. The V gene is TRBV12-3 or TRBV12-4, the J gene TRBJ1-1; weak D call: TRBD1 (6 bases). V was trimmed by 8 bases and J by 5 bases, leaving 9 bases between them. The CDR3 consists of 11 residues. CDR3 coding DNA: TGTGCCAGCGGCAGGGGAACTGAAGCTTTCTTT. As protein: CASGRGTEAFF.

The rearrangement joins TRBV7-2 to TRBJ1-1; possibly TRBD1 for D (5 bases). Trimming removed 2 bases from V and 1 base from J, with 8 bases in between. There are 14 residues in the CDR3. Germline loops: CDR1 SGHTA, CDR2 FQGNSA. This CDR3 reads CASSLQGRNTEAFF. CDR3 nucleotide sequence: TGTGCCAGCAGCTTACAGGGAAGGAACACTGAAGCTTTCTTT.

By proportion, this clonotype is medium-sized. This chain joins TRBV7-8 and TRBJ2-7, with 9 bases lining up with TRBD1. Germline V CDR1 and CDR2: SGHVS, FQNEAQ. The V and J ends lost 5 bases and 6 bases, in that order; junction bases with no gene match: 11. This CDR3 is built from 15 residues. The CDR3, as DNA: TGTGCCAGCAGCAAAAGCGGGACAGGGTCTGGCGAGCAGTACTTC. Protein: CASSKSGTGSGEQYF.

By proportion, this clonotype is medium-sized. J is TRBJ2-3 and V is TRBV5-1; TRBD2 agrees at 11 bases. The CDR3 runs 14 residues. Germline-derived CDR1 and CDR2 are SGHRS and YFSETQ. J gave up 4 bases and V 7 bases, and 5 bases lay outside the gene matches. CDR3 sequence: CASALAGDADTQYF. CDR3 nucleotide sequence: TGCGCCAGCGCACTAGCGGGAGACGCAGATACGCAGTATTTT.

This clonotype appeared a few times. This chain joins TRBV5-1 and TRBJ2-5; D call uncertain. Germline V gene data show CDR1 as SGHRS and CDR2 as YFSETQ. The CDR3 extends over 13 amino acids. Trimming took 2 bases from V and 5 from J, leaving 10 bases between them. The CDR3 here is CASSLNFGETQYF. CDR3 sequence (DNA): TGCGCCAGCAGCTTAAACTTTGGGGAGACCCAGTACTTC.

This clonotype was seen at least ten times. The chain links TRBV29-1 to TRBJ2-2; tentatively, D is TRBD2 (6 bases). The CDR3 is made up of 14 amino acids. V lost 4 bases and J 5 bases, leaving 14 bases between the germline ends. Germline lookup yields CDR1 SQVTM and CDR2 ANQGSEA. The CDR3 nucleotides are TGCAGCGTTGCATCCGCGGGATCAACCGGGGAGCTGTTTTTT. Its protein product is CSVASAGSTGELFF.

This clonotype is deemed medium-sized. The chain is built from TRBV12-3 or TRBV12-4 and TRBJ1-5; 7 bases match TRBD1. The ends lost 5 bases at V and 0 bases at J; junction bases unmatched: 4. The length of the CDR3 is 15 residues. The CDR3 is CASSLTGDSNQPQHF. The CDR3 DNA is TGTGCCAGCAGTCTAACAGGGGATAGCAATCAGCCCCAGCATTTT.

The sample holds many counts of this clonotype. This chain uses TRBV27 with TRBJ2-7; TRBD2 matches at 11 bases. The V segment lost 5 bases and the J segment 5 bases; nucleotides outside the gene matches: 8. The CDR3 loop spans 15 amino acids. Germline loops: CDR1 MNHEY, CDR2 SMNVEV (reference sequence). The CDR3 spells CASSTRLAGRNEQYF. In DNA form, the CDR3 reads TGTGCCAGCAGTACCAGACTAGCGGGAAGGAACGAGCAGTACTTC.

In its sample, this clonotype is medium-sized. This chain links TRBV9 with TRBJ2-3; D is perhaps TRBD1 or TRBD2 (5 bases each). The CDR3 is 14 residues long. V shed 5 bases and J shed 4 bases, with 14 bases lying between them. Germline lookup yields CDR1 SGDLS and CDR2 YYNGEE. CDR3 sequence reads: CASRGTQGADTQYF. DNA of the CDR3: TGTGCCAGCAGAGGGACCCAAGGGGCAGATACGCAGTATTTT. Looking up the rest from reference TRBV9 and TRBJ2-3 gives the full variable domain: DSGVTQTPKHLITATGQRVTLRCSPRSGDLSVYWYQQSLDQGLQFLIQYYNGEERAKGNILERFSAQQFPDLHSELNLSSLELGDSALYFCASRGTQGADTQYFGPGTRLTVL.

A word on this clonotype: A read error is possible here, since a much larger clone lies one base away. The chain couples TRBV5-6 to TRBJ2-7; 11 bases map to TRBD2. The CDR3 extends over 15 amino acids. The V gene's germline CDR1 is SGHDT and CDR2 YYEEEE. CDR3 in DNA: TGTACCAGCAGCCCGGGACTAGCGGCCTATTACGAGCAGTACTTC. Translated: CTSSPGLAAYYEQYF.

In this sample, this clonotype turned up many times. The J gene is TRBJ2-7, the V gene TRBV12-3 or TRBV12-4; D not resolved. Between the trimmed V and J ends, which lost 3 bases and 3 bases, there was a span of 9 bases. The CDR3 is made up of 13 amino acids. CDR3 bases: TGTGCCAGCAGTTTGGTTGGTGACTACGAGCAGTACTTC. It translates to CASSLVGDYEQYF.

This clonotype was observed a handful of times. V gene TRBV29-1 combines with J gene TRBJ2-5; the D gene could be TRBD1 or TRBD2 (5 bases each). Trimming stripped 4 bases from V and 5 bases from J, with 14 bases between. This CDR3 is 13 amino acids long. Per the germline V gene, CDR1 is SQVTM and CDR2 is ANQGSEA. CDR3 sequence: CSVAARGKETQYF. CDR3 nucleotide sequence: TGCAGCGTTGCGGCCCGGGGCAAGGAGACCCAGTACTTC.

This clonotype showed up many times. This chain connects TRBV29-1 to TRBJ2-5, with D tentatively TRBD1 (5 bases). Trimming stripped 2 bases from V and 5 bases from J, with 15 bases between. CDR1 SQVTM and CDR2 ANQGSEA come from the germline V gene. The CDR3 extends over 14 amino acids. The CDR3 nucleotides are TGCAGCGTTGAACCCAGGGCGAATCAGGAGACCCAGTACTTC. This translates into CSVEPRANQETQYF.

By frequency in the sample, this clonotype is medium-sized. The V call is TRBV5-4, the J call TRBJ2-7; 14 bases line up with TRBD2. The germline V gene has CDR1 SGHNT and CDR2 YYREEE (reference sequence). V shed 0 bases, J shed 3 bases, and the junction held 2 bases outside the gene matches. This CDR3 contains 16 residues. The CDR3 reads CASSLGLAGGGYEQYF. In DNA form, the CDR3 reads TGTGCCAGCAGCTTGGGACTAGCGGGAGGGGGCTACGAGCAGTACTTC.

The CDR3 sequence is CASHAGYSYEQYF. The CDR3, as DNA: TGTGCCAGCCACGCCGGGTACTCCTACGAGCAGTACTTC. The genes are TRBV28 and TRBJ2-7; D is undetermined. The CDR3 consists of 13 residues. Germline V lookup: CDR1 MDHEN, CDR2 SYDVKM. Trimming took off 8 bases at V and 0 bases at J, with 11 bases between the two ends. The full variable domain, rest sourced from reference TRBV28 and TRBJ2-7, is DVKVTQSSRYLVKRTGEKVFLECVQDMDHENMFWYRQDPGLGLRLIYFSYDVKMKEKGDIPEGYSVSREKKERFSLILESASTNQTSMYLCASHAGYSYEQYFGPGTRLTVT.

The V call is TRBV4-1, the J call TRBJ2-3; D perhaps matches TRBD1 (6 bases). V shed 4 bases and J shed 1 base, with 12 bases lying between them. This CDR3 region has 15 residues. Germline V gene lookup returns CDR1 MGHRA and CDR2 YSYEKL. For the CDR3, the DNA is TGCGCCAGCAGCCTTCAGACAGGCCGCACAGATACGCAGTATTTT. This codes for CASSLQTGRTDTQYF.

This clonotype is medium-sized within its sample. The V and J genes are TRBV29-1 and TRBJ1-5; 9 nucleotides align to TRBD1. Trimming took 5 bases from V and 6 from J; bases not matched to a gene: 5. Germline V gene lookup returns CDR1 SQVTM and CDR2 ANQGSEA. This CDR3 is built from 13 residues. The CDR3 protein is CSVTGGAGQPQHF. For the CDR3, the DNA is TGCAGCGTTACAGGGGGCGCGGGTCAGCCCCAGCATTTT. The complete variable domain, with remaining parts taken from reference TRBV29-1 and TRBJ1-5, reads SAVISQKPSRDICQRGTSLTIQCQVDSQVTMMFWYRQQPGQSLTLIATANQGSEATYESGFVIDKFPISRPNLTFSTLTVSNMSPEDSSIYLCSVTGGAGQPQHFGDGTRLSIL.

By share, this clonotype ranks as large (0.1 to 1%). The V call is TRBV11-2, the J call TRBJ2-1, with unresolved D. The CDR3 extends over 17 amino acids. Deletions cut 5 bases from V and 5 bases from J, with 22 bases between. CDR1 and CDR2 from the germline V gene are SGHAT and FQNNGV. Here the CDR3 reads CASSRNYHNGPDNEQFF. The CDR3 bases are TGTGCCAGCAGCCGAAACTACCATAACGGACCGGACAATGAGCAGTTCTTC.

The rearrangement uses TRBV12-3 or TRBV12-4 and TRBJ1-4, with 7 nucleotides matching TRBD1. The CDR3 runs 16 residues. Trimming at V came to 5 bases and at J to 2 bases, leaving 8 bases not matched to a gene. The CDR3 region is CASSDQRQGTNEKLFF. The CDR3 nucleotides are TGTGCCAGCAGTGACCAGAGACAGGGCACTAATGAAAAACTGTTTTTT.

There are many counts of this clonotype. The rearrangement links TRBV20-1 to TRBJ2-3, with TRBD1 matching over 7 bases. Germline V gene lookup returns CDR1 DFQATT and CDR2 SNEGSKA (reference sequence). V lost 6 bases, J lost 9 bases, and 12 bases stayed unmatched. This CDR3 has 13 amino acids. CDR3 bases: TGCAGTGCCCTGGGGACAGACGTGGGCACGCAGTATTTT. Its translation: CSALGTDVGTQYF.

This clonotype was observed a few times. The chain is built from TRBV2 and TRBJ1-1; D not certain. CDR3 length: 12 residues. Trimming removed 4 bases at V and 9 bases at J, with 12 bases between. Germline V gives CDR1 SNHLY, CDR2 FYNNEI. The CDR3 region has the DNA TGTGCCAGCAGTGGGTCAGGAAAAAAAGCTTTCTTT. Amino acids: CASSGSGKKAFF.

This clonotype rates as medium-sized. The chain joins TRBV11-2 to TRBJ2-1; D tentatively reads TRBD1 or TRBD2 (5 bases each). CDR1 SGHAT and CDR2 FQNNGV come from the germline V gene. V was shortened by 3 bases and J by 9 bases, with 12 bases between the two germline ends. This CDR3 contains 13 residues. The CDR3 is CASSFGALGEQFF. The CDR3 DNA is TGTGCCAGCAGCTTCGGGGCTTTGGGTGAGCAGTTCTTC. The variable domain in full, with the rest retrieved from reference TRBV11-2 and TRBJ2-1, is EAGVAQSPRYKIIEKRQSVAFWCNPISGHATLYWYQQILGQGPKLLIQFQNNGVVDDSQLPKDRFSAERLKGVDSTLKIQPAKLEDSAVYLCASSFGALGEQFFGPGTRLTVL.

In its sample, this clonotype was seen many times. The chain has TRBV6-2 or TRBV6-3 and TRBJ2-1; no reliable D call. The CDR3 consists of 13 residues. The germline CDR1 and CDR2 sequences are MNHEY and SVGEGT. Between the trimmed V and J ends, which lost 7 bases and 1 base, there was a span of 8 bases. The CDR3 region is CASTKLSYNEQFF. DNA of the CDR3: TGTGCCAGCACTAAACTATCCTACAATGAGCAGTTCTTC.

The chain has TRBV6-2 or TRBV6-3 and TRBJ2-7, with a weak D call TRBD1 (5 bases). The germline V gene has CDR1 MNHEY and CDR2 SVGEGT. The V end was cut by 2 bases, the J end by 3 bases, with 11 bases between. The length of the CDR3 is 14 residues. In nucleotides, the CDR3 is TGTGCCAGCAGTTACAGGGGCGCCGGCTACGAGCAGTACTTC. It translates to CASSYRGAGYEQYF.

This clonotype occurred many times. The chain couples TRBV12-3 or TRBV12-4 to TRBJ1-5; TRBD1 aligns across 7 bases. Trimming removed 5 bases from V and 7 bases from J; junction bases left unmatched: 11. The CDR3 spans 15 residues. The DNA for the CDR3 is TGTGCCAGCAGTCTCCAGGGGGACAGCAGGCAGCCCCAGCATTTT. This codes for CASSLQGDSRQPQHF.